What follows are 19 T cell receptor beta chains derived from one specimen sequenced in a study of PD-1 blockade in classical Hodgkin lymphoma. The sample's time point: newly diagnosed, previously untreated cHL patient sample. The assay was immunoSEQ multiplex PCR, and TCRdb's table has in-frame clones only and misses some. The sample has roughly 70,000 clones; over 85% are singletons. Sequencing was performed on peripheral blood mononuclear cells (PBMCs). Receptor source: a human donor with classical Hodgkin lymphoma.

This chain connects TRBV27 to TRBJ2-1; 11 nucleotides match TRBD2. The CDR3 sequence is 15 residues long. Germline lookup yields CDR1 MNHEY and CDR2 SMNVEV (reference sequence). The V and J ends lost 2 bases and 5 bases, in that order; junction bases with no gene match: 2. This chain's CDR3 is CASSLRLAGNNEQFF. In nucleotides, the CDR3 is TGTGCCAGCAGTTTAAGACTAGCGGGGAACAATGAGCAGTTCTTC.

V usage is TRBV28 and J usage is TRBJ2-1, with D maybe TRBD2 (5 bases). With 5 bases removed from V and 4 bases from J, the gap between germline ends came to 21 bases. Germline V gene sequence: CDR1 MDHEN, CDR2 SYDVKM. The length of the CDR3 is 17 residues. The DNA of the CDR3 is TGTGCCAGCAGTCCGTCAGGAGGTAGAGGAAATTACAATGAGCAGTTCTTC. Translating it yields CASSPSGGRGNYNEQFF. Using reference TRBV28 and TRBJ2-1 for the parts outside the CDR3, the full variable domain is DVKVTQSSRYLVKRTGEKVFLECVQDMDHENMFWYRQDPGLGLRLIYFSYDVKMKEKGDIPEGYSVSREKKERFSLILESASTNQTSMYLCASSPSGGRGNYNEQFFGPGTRLTVL.

The chain combines TRBV10-3 with TRBJ2-5; D possibly uses TRBD1 or TRBD2 (5 bases each). Germline CDR1 reads ENHRY; CDR2 reads SYGVKD. CDR3 size: 14 residues. Trimming stripped 6 bases from V and 9 bases from J, with 20 bases between. The CDR3 sequence: CAIRIGMAVGAQYF. The CDR3 DNA sequence: TGTGCCATCAGGATCGGGATGGCGGTGGGGGCCCAGTACTTC.

This sequence joins TRBV9 and TRBJ2-3; D uncertain. CDR3 length equals 16 residues. V was trimmed by 4 bases and J by 0 bases, leaving 15 bases between them. Germline V gene lookup returns CDR1 SGDLS and CDR2 YYNGEE. Written as DNA, the CDR3 is TGTGCCAGCAGCCCATGGGGTGATTCTAGCACAGATACGCAGTATTTT. Translated: CASSPWGDSSTDTQYF.

The chain couples TRBV5-1 to TRBJ1-4, with D tentatively TRBD1 (6 bases). With 5 bases removed from V and 8 bases from J, the gap between germline ends came to 13 bases. From germline, CDR1 is SGHRS and CDR2 YFSETQ. The length of the CDR3 is 13 residues. CDR3 bases: TGCGCCAGCAGTAACAGGGTGGGCGAAAAACTGTTTTTT. Translated, it gives CASSNRVGEKLFF. The variable domain in full, completed from reference TRBV5-1 and TRBJ1-4, reads KAGVTQTPRYLIKTRGQQVTLSCSPISGHRSVSWYQQTPGQGLQFLFEYFSETQRNKGNFPGRFSGRQFSNSRSEMNVSTLELGDSALYLCASSNRVGEKLFFGSGTQLSVL.

This chain links TRBV7-2 with TRBJ1-1; TRBD1 agrees at 7 bases. The junction had 5 bases not matched to a gene; V was cut back by 6 bases and J by 4 bases. The CDR3 sequence is 13 residues long. Germline CDR1 reads SGHTA; CDR2 reads FQGNSA. The CDR3 sequence is CASSKQGSTEAFF. The CDR3 DNA follows: TGTGCCAGCAGTAAACAGGGGTCCACTGAAGCTTTCTTT.

The chain links TRBV19 to TRBJ1-6; 7 bases map to TRBD1. Germline CDR1 reads LNHDA; CDR2 reads SQIVND (reference sequence). This CDR3 spans 12 amino acids. Germline trimming cut 10 bases from V and 8 bases from J; bases unmatched to any gene: 5. The CDR3 protein is CATQGKDSPLHF. CDR3 bases: TGTGCCACACAGGGGAAGGATTCACCCCTCCACTTT. Full variable domain (missing parts from reference TRBV19 and TRBJ1-6): DGGITQSPKYLFRKEGQNVTLSCEQNLNHDAMYWYRQDPGQGLRLIYYSQIVNDFQKGDIAEGYSVSREKKESFPLTVTSAQKNPTAFYLCATQGKDSPLHFGNGTRLTVT.

This sequence joins TRBV5-4 and TRBJ2-7; possibly TRBD2 for D (5 bases). The V gene lost 3 bases and the J gene lost 0 bases, with 10 bases spanning the gap. The CDR3 is made up of 14 amino acids. Germline CDR1 and CDR2: SGHNT and YYREEE (reference sequence). The CDR3 region has the DNA TGTGCCAGCAGCTATCGAGGAGGCTCCTACGAGCAGTACTTC. Translating it yields CASSYRGGSYEQYF.

The gene calls are TRBV5-1 and TRBJ1-1; weak D call: TRBD1 (6 bases). V was trimmed by 4 bases and J by 3 bases, leaving 13 bases between them. Germline CDR1 and CDR2: SGHRS and YFSETQ. The CDR3 loop spans 14 amino acids. CDR3 sequence reads: CASSQTTGYTEAFF. The CDR3 region has the DNA TGCGCCAGCAGCCAAACGACAGGCTACACTGAAGCTTTCTTT.

The gene calls are TRBV4-2 and TRBJ2-7; 14 bases are shared with TRBD2. The CDR3 is 19 amino acids. The germline CDR1 and CDR2 sequences are LGHNA and YNFKEQ. The V segment lost 0 bases and the J segment 1 base; nucleotides outside the gene matches: 8. The CDR3 DNA reads TGTGCCAGCAGCCAAGATTGGGGACTAGCGGGAGATACGTCCTACGAGCAGTACTTC. It is translated as CASSQDWGLAGDTSYEQYF.

The chain uses TRBV19 and TRBJ1-1, with TRBD1 matching over 7 bases. Per germline, CDR1 LNHDA and CDR2 SQIVND (reference sequence). The CDR3 contains 11 residues. The V and J ends lost 8 bases and 8 bases, in that order; junction bases with no gene match: 5. The CDR3 reads CASRQGSEAFF. The CDR3 nucleotides read TGTGCCAGTCGACAGGGCTCCGAAGCTTTCTTT.

This chain links TRBV5-1 with TRBJ2-2; a weak D match, TRBD1 (5 bases). V lost 0 bases and J 3 bases, leaving 6 bases between the germline ends. This CDR3 has 14 residues. From germline, CDR1 is SGHRS and CDR2 YFSETQ. Here the CDR3 reads CASSLGQHTGELFF. The CDR3 bases are TGCGCCAGCAGCTTGGGACAGCACACCGGGGAGCTGTTTTTT.

The gene calls are TRBV7-2 and TRBJ2-3; the D gene is possibly TRBD2 (5 bases). Germline CDR1 reads SGHTA; CDR2 reads FQGNSA. V was shortened by 5 bases and J by 3 bases, with 18 bases between the two germline ends. The CDR3 consists of 16 residues. The DNA of the CDR3 is TGTGCCAGCAGCCCAAGCCGGTTGCCGGGGACAGATACGCAGTATTTT. This encodes CASSPSRLPGTDTQYF.

Points on this clone: The identical CDR3 is also encoded by other nucleotide sequences in the sample. The rearrangement joins TRBV27 to TRBJ2-1; 7 nucleotides line up with TRBD2. The CDR3 spans 14 residues. The V gene's germline CDR1 is MNHEY and CDR2 SMNVEV (reference sequence). The CDR3 nucleotides are TGTGCTAGCTGCTGGGCGGGGGCCTACAATGAGCAGTTCTTC. Translation: CASCWAGAYNEQFF.

The chain carries TRBV5-5 and TRBJ1-5; no reliable D call. The CDR3 loop spans 15 amino acids. The V gene lost 3 bases and the J gene lost 4 bases, with 14 bases spanning the gap. Per the germline V gene, CDR1 is SGHKS and CDR2 is YYEKEE (reference sequence). DNA of the CDR3: TGTGCCAGCAGCTACTTTACCACCAGAAATCAGCCCCAGCATTTT. It specifies CASSYFTTRNQPQHF.

This sequence joins TRBV7-8 and TRBJ1-2; 10 bases align to TRBD1. The CDR3 sequence is 15 residues long. Trimming removed 1 base from V and 7 bases from J; junction bases left unmatched: 6. Germline values: CDR1 SGHVS, CDR2 FQNEAQ. CDR3 bases: TGTGCCAGCAGCTTAGGGACAGGGGGAAAGAGTGGCTACACCTTC. It translates to CASSLGTGGKSGYTF.

The chain uses TRBV5-1 and TRBJ1-1, with TRBD1 identical over 10 bases. Germline V lookup: CDR1 SGHRS, CDR2 YFSETQ. This CDR3 is 16 amino acids long. V lost 3 bases, J lost 1 base, and 6 bases stayed unmatched. The CDR3: CASSSGQGMANTEAFF. The DNA for the CDR3 is TGCGCCAGCAGCTCGGGACAGGGGATGGCGAACACTGAAGCTTTCTTT.

The chain combines TRBV5-1 with TRBJ2-2, with D unresolved. The germline V and J ends were trimmed by 1 base and 0 bases, with 7 bases remaining between them. This CDR3 spans 15 amino acids. CDR1 and CDR2 (germline): SGHRS, YFSETQ. The DNA of the CDR3 is TGCGCCAGCAGCTTGCGAATCCCGAACACCGGGGAGCTGTTTTTT. Its translation: CASSLRIPNTGELFF. The whole variable domain, remainder taken from reference TRBV5-1 and TRBJ2-2, is KAGVTQTPRYLIKTRGQQVTLSCSPISGHRSVSWYQQTPGQGLQFLFEYFSETQRNKGNFPGRFSGRQFSNSRSEMNVSTLELGDSALYLCASSLRIPNTGELFFGEGSRLTVL.

The rearrangement links TRBV12-5 to TRBJ1-2; D unresolved. CDR1 and CDR2 (germline): LGHNT, FRNRAP. CDR3 length: 12 residues. Trimming shortened V by 3 bases and J by 4 bases, and 6 bases separated the two germline ends. Here the CDR3 reads CASGFDLYGYTF. The DNA of the CDR3 is TGTGCTAGTGGTTTCGATCTCTATGGCTACACCTTC.